This TCR beta chain derives from a study of OX40 agonist ivuxolimab in advanced cancers. With respect to the entire study: The costimulatory receptor OX40 (CD134) was targeted by ivuxolimab, a fully human IgG2 agonistic monoclonal antibody. Intravenous ivuxolimab was administered to patients every 2 weeks at six dose levels: 0.01, 0.1, 0.3, 1.5, 3 and 10 mg/kg. Among the approximately 50 dose-escalation patients, around 20 had hepatocellular carcinoma, about 15 melanoma, 9 renal cell carcinoma and 9 head and neck cancer. In the dose-escalation cohort, roughly 80% of patients were male, and the mean age was roughly 60 years, with a range of 23 to 79. Patients were allowed to have had prior anti-PD-1, anti-PD-L1 or anti-CTLA-4 therapy, and roughly two fifths of the dose-escalation patients had been treated with checkpoint inhibitors. Partial responses were achieved by three dose-escalation patients, of whom one had hepatocellular carcinoma and two had cutaneous melanoma. The purpose of peripheral TCRbeta sequencing was to test whether ivuxolimab changed TCR sequence diversity and led to clonal T-cell expansion. The monotherapy dose-escalation portion (N of about 52 patients) of the phase I ivuxolimab trial is reported in the paper. Beyond this particular receptor, the publication reports: After ivuxolimab, expanded clones were on average more numerous among CD8+ T cells than among CD4+ T cells. Clonal expansion of both CD4+ and CD8+ blood T cells was observed from baseline to week 6 at doses 0.1 to 3.0 mg/kg. In partial responders in the 0.1-3.0 mg/kg groups, normalized peripheral clonal expansion was found to be among the lowest, especially among CD8+ T cells. Low levels of normalized T-cell clonal expansion were also shown by some nonresponding patients. The antigen specificity of the clonally expanded peripheral T cells was not determined.

For sequencing of the TCRbeta CDR3 region, genomic DNA was extracted from the sorted cells. TCRbeta CDR3 regions were sequenced using the immunoSEQ Assay. TCRdb carries this immuneACCESS record with in-frame sequences only. Its versions omit some clonotypes, under half of them owing to an unresolved V gene in the studies checked, with the rest unexplained. This sample has tens of thousands of clones in its table, and 80% to 90% of those were observed once. The biggest ten clones account for approximately 1% of the sample. Patients with a history of autoimmune disease or receiving systemic immunosuppression were excluded from the trial. In every dose cohort, peripheral blood was drawn for TCR sequencing at baseline, cycle 4 day 1, and cycle 7 day 1. Samples came from an open-label, multicenter, first-in-human phase I dose-escalation trial of ivuxolimab. Adults with locally advanced or metastatic melanoma, renal cell, hepatocellular, or head and neck squamous cell carcinoma were enrolled in the trial. CD4+ and CD8+ T cells were sorted separately from peripheral blood before TCR sequencing.

About this clone: The clone's antigen remains unknown. The sample holds no much larger clone one base away, and base qualities are not on file.

The sequencing here drew on CD4+ or CD8+ T cells sorted from blood, taken in a trial of the OX40 agonist ivuxolimab. This clonotype was obtained from an adult with an advanced solid tumor such as melanoma, head and neck, liver or kidney cancer.

The DNA reads TGCGCCAGCAGCCCTGCTTCCCCCTGCGCTGGGACGGCCTTGGGTGGCTACACCTTC. It codes for CASSPASPCAGTALGGYTF. The chain links TRBV23-1 with TRBJ1-2; the D region possibly corresponds to TRBD1 (5 bases align). TRBV23-1 is an ORF, and what it does is uncertain. The V and J ends are trimmed by 6 bases and 7 bases, leaving 33 bases between them. Including cysteine and phenylalanine, the CDR3 has 19 amino acids. This entry keeps only the CDR3 DNA: 57 bases, framed from base 1.